What follows describes a single T cell receptor (beta chain). Antigen: not known. This specimen comes from a study of graft-versus-host responses after intestinal transplantation. Turning to the study itself: Recipients across the board were started on anti-thymocyte globulin induction, then kept on tacrolimus and steroids for approximately three years.

Germline V gives CDR1 SEHNR, CDR2 FQNEAQ (reference sequence). V trimming: 6 bases; J trimming: 1 base; junction bases outside the gene matches: 3. The CDR3 is 15 amino acids. TCRdb keeps only in-frame clones here, not all; method: immunoSEQ multiplex PCR. The data show around 95,000 clones, with roughly 87% seen just once and about 0.93% held by the top ten. The origin of this receptor is a human donor who was the organ donor for an intestinal transplant. The starting material was unstimulated CD4+ T cells sorted from spleen or lymph node cells, obtained before transplant. The gene calls are TRBV7-9 and TRBJ2-3, with 11 positions matching TRBD2. CDR3 DNA: TGTGCCAGCAGTTCGACTAGCGGGGGCACAGATACGCAGTATTTT. As protein: CASSSTSGGTDTQYF.